One T cell receptor (beta chain) is described in this entry. Its antigen remains unknown. This record comes from a study of OX40 agonist ivuxolimab in advanced cancers. Study-level results: By week 6 at 0.1 to 3.0 mg/kg, blood CD4+ and CD8+ T cells had expanded clonally.

V shed 4 bases, J shed 6 bases, and the junction held 14 bases outside the gene matches. This CDR3 is 17 amino acids long. In germline, CDR1 is SGHTA, CDR2 FQGTGA. Assay: immunoSEQ multiplex PCR; the TCRdb copy retains only in-frame clones and omits some. The sample has some 33,000 clones; about four fifths are singletons. The receptor's source is an adult with an advanced solid tumor such as melanoma, head and neck, liver or kidney cancer. This rearrangement joins TRBV7-3 to TRBJ2-1, with 8 positions matching TRBD1. The sample was CD4+ or CD8+ T cells sorted from blood, taken in a trial of the OX40 agonist ivuxolimab. As DNA, the CDR3 is TGTGCCAGCAGCTCCCGATTGGACAGGGCCGGGGTCAATGAGCAGTTCTTC. Translation: CASSSRLDRAGVNEQFF.